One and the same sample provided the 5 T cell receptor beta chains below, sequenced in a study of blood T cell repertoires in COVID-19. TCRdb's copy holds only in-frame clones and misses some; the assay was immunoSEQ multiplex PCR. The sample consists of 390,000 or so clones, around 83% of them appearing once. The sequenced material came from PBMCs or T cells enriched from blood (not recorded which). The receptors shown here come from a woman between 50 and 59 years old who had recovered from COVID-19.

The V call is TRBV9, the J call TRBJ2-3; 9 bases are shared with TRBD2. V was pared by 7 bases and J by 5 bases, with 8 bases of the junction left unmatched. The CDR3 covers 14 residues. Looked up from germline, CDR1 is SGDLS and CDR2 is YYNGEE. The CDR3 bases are TGTGCCAGCGCCCTAGCGGGGCCTGGAGATACGCAGTATTTT. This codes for CASALAGPGDTQYF.

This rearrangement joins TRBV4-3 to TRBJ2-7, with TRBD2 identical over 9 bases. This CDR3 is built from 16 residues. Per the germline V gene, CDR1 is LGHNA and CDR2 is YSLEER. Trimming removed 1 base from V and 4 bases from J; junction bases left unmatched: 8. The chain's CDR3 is CASSQGAGGPGYEQYF. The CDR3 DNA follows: TGCGCCAGCAGCCAAGGCGCGGGGGGGCCGGGGTACGAGCAGTACTTC.

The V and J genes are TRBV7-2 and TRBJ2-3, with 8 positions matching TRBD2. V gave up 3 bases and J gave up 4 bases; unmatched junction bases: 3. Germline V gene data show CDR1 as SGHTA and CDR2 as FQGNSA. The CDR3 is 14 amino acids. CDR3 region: CASSFAGGPDTQYF. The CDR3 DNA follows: TGTGCCAGCAGCTTTGCGGGAGGCCCAGATACGCAGTATTTT.

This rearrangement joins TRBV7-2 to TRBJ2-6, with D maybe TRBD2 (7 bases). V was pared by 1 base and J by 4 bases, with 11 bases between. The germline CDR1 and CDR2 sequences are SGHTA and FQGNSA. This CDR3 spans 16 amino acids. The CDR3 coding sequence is TGTGCCAGCAGCTTAGAGGGGGGGGCAGGGGCCAACGTCCTGACTTTC. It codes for CASSLEGGAGANVLTF.

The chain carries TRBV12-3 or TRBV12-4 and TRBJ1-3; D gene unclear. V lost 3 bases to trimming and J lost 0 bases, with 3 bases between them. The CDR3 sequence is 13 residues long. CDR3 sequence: CASSFLSGNTIYF. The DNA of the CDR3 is TGTGCCAGCAGTTTTCTCTCTGGAAACACCATATATTTT.